The rows below give T cell receptor beta chains drawn from one sample of a study of cytomegalovirus exposure and HLA in healthy donors. Only in-frame clones appear in the TCRdb table, and some are missing; sequencing was by immunoSEQ multiplex PCR. This table holds over 150,000 clones, roughly 82% found once. Source material: PBMCs. These receptors were taken from a man in his fifties or sixties in good health and CMV-seropositive. CDR3s include the opening cysteine and the closing phenylalanine or tryptophan. The D gene is left open where the match is weak. Expanded clones get a size class; other rows say once, few or many, or leave the size out.

CDR3 | J | D | V | length | size
CASSLSRGYRFSSGYTF | TRBJ1-2 | - | TRBV7-9 | 17 | -
CASSVVQVAGELFF | TRBJ2-2 | - | TRBV9 | 14 | -
CASSLRGAYGYTF | TRBJ1-2 | - | TRBV28 | 13 | -
CASMFSWTEAFF | TRBJ1-1 | - | TRBV6-5 | 12 | -
CASSLFPAGPSPNEQFF | TRBJ2-1 | TRBD2 | TRBV27 | 17 | -
CSVRQETQYF | TRBJ2-5 | - | TRBV29-1 | 10 | -
CASSLTRDNEQFF | TRBJ2-1 | - | TRBV27 | 13 | -
CAWSGTGWNTQYF | TRBJ2-3 | TRBD1 | TRBV30 | 13 | -
CASSLTGGYNEQFF | TRBJ2-1 | TRBD1 | TRBV5-1 | 14 | -
CASSEGGAASGGRETQYF | TRBJ2-5 | TRBD2 | TRBV2 | 18 | -
CASSVTSGSIGEQFF | TRBJ2-1 | TRBD2 | TRBV19 | 15 | -
CASSLGVARSSYEQYF | TRBJ2-7 | - | TRBV11-1 | 16 | few
CASSLSSEGDGYTF | TRBJ1-2 | - | TRBV28 | 14 | -
CASSSPTQGSETQYF | TRBJ2-5 | - | TRBV6-5 | 15 | -
CASSESRTAGGEQYF | TRBJ2-7 | - | TRBV10-1 | 15 | -
CASSPRQTTNEKLFF | TRBJ1-4 | - | TRBV19 | 15 | -
CATSSFSGGAGTQYF | TRBJ2-3 | TRBD2 | TRBV15 | 15 | -
CASSPLLAGGSYEQYF | TRBJ2-7 | TRBD2 | TRBV6-6 | 16 | -
CASSRWTGRNQPQHF | TRBJ1-5 | TRBD1 | TRBV5-6 | 15 | -
CASSTIRNTEAFF | TRBJ1-1 | - | TRBV6-5 | 13 | once
CAWDTGAGANTIYF | TRBJ1-3 | TRBD1 | TRBV30 | 14 | -
CASSQETGDSATNEKLFF | TRBJ1-4 | TRBD1 | TRBV4-3 | 18 | -
CASSPHPGLSQETQYF | TRBJ2-5 | - | TRBV14 | 16 | -
CASSLIAAGELFF | TRBJ2-2 | - | TRBV28 | 13 | -
CASSYNAYNEQFF | TRBJ2-1 | - | TRBV11-3 | 13 | once
CASSLGTSGGPRYF | TRBJ2-3 | TRBD2 | TRBV2 | 14 | -
CASSSPRGLVANTGELFF | TRBJ2-2 | - | TRBV28 | 18 | -